The clone carrying this TCR beta chain was counted only a few times. No antigen is known for it. Using immunoSEQ multiplex PCR, the repertoire was profiled, and TCRdb retains in-frame clones only, with some absent. The table lists some 81,000 clones, 85% to 90% of them singletons. The data were taken from a study of T cell responses to AZD1222 COVID-19 vaccine. Study-level points and caveats: Repertoires were sampled only after the peak T cell response.

This CDR3 is 16 amino acids long. Losses at the gene ends were 4 bases for V and 3 bases for J; bases not matched to a gene: 11. The germline V gene has CDR1 SGHRS and CDR2 YFSETQ. The receptor comes from an adult who received the AZD1222 COVID-19 vaccine. The chain employs TRBV5-1 and TRBJ2-7; 9 nucleotides agree with TRBD1. The sequencing here drew on peripheral blood, taken 28 days after the second AZD1222 dose. The CDR3 DNA is TGCGCCAGCAGCAGACTATGGACAGGGGAGCGCTACGAGCAGTACTTC. It codes for CASSRLWTGERYEQYF.